The clone carrying this T cell receptor (beta chain) turned up a few times. Its antigen is undetermined. Germline loops: CDR1 SQVTM, CDR2 ANQGSEA. Trimming removed 4 bases from V and 7 bases from J, with 14 bases in between. The CDR3 length is 13 residues. This record comes from a study of T-cell memory formation after mild COVID-19. Across the study: TCR clusters were largely donor specific. Study results and caveats: Certain responding clones were present in pre-infection memory, suggesting participation of cross-reactive memory.

Constant-segment primers served in 5'RACE that generated TCR alpha and TCR beta cDNA libraries bearing sample barcodes and UMIs. TCRdb ran MiXCR on the 5' RACE reads and lists one entry per CDR3 protein. This table holds roughly 110,000 distinct CDR3 sequences, approximately 22% found once. The chain employs TRBV29-1 and TRBJ1-5; a possible D gene is TRBD1 (6 bases). The source is a young man who had mild COVID-19 (a few samples of this study predate the infection). Cell type and time point are not known. Input material: PBMCs or a T cell subset sorted from them (not recorded which). The DNA for the CDR3 is TGCAGCGTTGCAAACAGGGCAGGGCAGCCCCAGCATTTT. Protein: CSVANRAGQPQHF.